Listed below are T cell receptor beta chains from one sample, sequenced in a study of T cell repertoires in cytomegalovirus infection. Their target antigens are unknown. From the reads, TCRdb called clonotypes with MiXCR, one entry per CDR3 protein. This table holds about 52,000 distinct CDR3 sequences, around a fifth found once. The sample consisted of CD8+ T cells from cultured PBMCs, taken from culture after CMV antigen stimulation. The source is a human donor in good health (CMV status not recorded). Some clones in this sample may be carry-over from other donors' samples. Each CDR3 is given with its conserved first and last residue. The order of the fields is J gene, clone size, D gene, V gene, CDR3 DNA, CDR3 protein. A D gene is named only where the DNA matches it firmly. The size entry is marked missing in some rows and otherwise reads once, few, many or a size class.

TRBJ2-1 | many | TRBD2 | TRBV19 | TGTGCCAGTAGTCCCGGGACCGCTCCGGTAGGAGCGGGGGGGCGGTATGAGCAGTTCTTC | CASSPGTAPVGAGGRYEQFF
TRBJ1-1 | few | TRBD1 | TRBV12-3/TRBV12-4 | TGTGCCACCTCAGGGGGCACTGAAGCTTTCTTT | CATSGGTEAFF
TRBJ2-1 | few | . | TRBV27 | TGTGCCAGCAGTCCCTCGGGGACGCAGCAGTTCTTC | CASSPSGTQQFF
TRBJ2-7 | . | TRBD1 | TRBV7-8 | TGTGCCAGCAGCTCATGGACAGGGGAGGGCTACGAGCAGTACTTC | CASSSWTGEGYEQYF
TRBJ1-2 | . | . | TRBV11-3 | TGTGCCAGCACCCCTAGTCCCCAGGGAAGCTATGGCTACACCTTC | CASTPSPQGSYGYTF
TRBJ1-2 | few | . | TRBV7-2 | TGTGCCAGCAGCGCGGGGGCTGGCTACACCTTC | CASSAGAGYTF
TRBJ2-2 | . | TRBD1 | TRBV7-6 | TGTGCCAGCAGCTTAAGGCTGGGGACAGGGGCCACCGGGGAGCTGTTTTTT | CASSLRLGTGATGELFF
TRBJ2-2 | . | . | TRBV6-5 | TGTGCCAGCAGTTACGACAGAAACACCGGGGAGCTGTTTTTT | CASSYDRNTGELFF
TRBJ2-1 | . | TRBD1 | TRBV7-2 | TGTGCCAGCAGCTTCCGGGACAGGTACGACAATGAGCAGTTCTTC | CASSFRDRYDNEQFF
TRBJ1-1 | few | . | TRBV27 | TGTGCCAGCAGTTGGGGGCCCGGTCAGGGCGATGGTGAAGCTTTCTTT | CASSWGPGQGDGEAFF
TRBJ1-6 | few | . | TRBV5-5 | TGTGCCAGCAGAATGCAGGATTATAATTCACCCCTCCACTTT | CASRMQDYNSPLHF
TRBJ1-2 | . | TRBD1 | TRBV27 | TGTGCCAGCAGTTCCCCCGGGACAGGGGTAAAGGGCTACACCTTC | CASSSPGTGVKGYTF
TRBJ2-5 | many | TRBD2 | TRBV6-5 | TGTGCCAGCATCGCGACTAGCCTAAAGGGAGAGACCCAGTACTTC | CASIATSLKGETQYF
TRBJ1-1 | few | . | TRBV7-8 | TGTGCCAGCAGCCTGTCGCACGGATTCAACACTGAAGCTTTCTTT | CASSLSHGFNTEAFF
TRBJ1-1 | . | . | TRBV6-2/TRBV6-3 | TGTGCCAGCAGTTACCCAGCCCCTGAAGCTTTCTTT | CASSYPAPEAFF
TRBJ2-5 | . | TRBD1 | TRBV6-5 | TGTGCCAGCAGTTACTTTGGACAGGAGCAAGAGACCCAGTACTTC | CASSYFGQEQETQYF
TRBJ2-1 | few | . | TRBV7-8 | TGTGCCAGCAGCCCGGGACCGGACAGCTACAATGAGCAGTTCTTC | CASSPGPDSYNEQFF
TRBJ1-4 | few | TRBD1 | TRBV12-3/TRBV12-4 | TGTGCCAGCAGCCCCGGGACAGGGTATGAAAAACTGTTTTTT | CASSPGTGYEKLFF
TRBJ1-2 | . | TRBD1 | TRBV29-1 | TGCAGCGTCCCAGACAGGGAACACGACTATGGCTACACCTTC | CSVPDREHDYGYTF
TRBJ2-5 | . | . | TRBV7-9 | TGTGCCAGCAGCTTAACGACCTCGGAGACCCAGTACTTC | CASSLTTSETQYF
TRBJ1-3 | few | . | TRBV4-1 | TGCGCCAGCACCCTCTTCCCGTCGAGCTCTGGAAACACCATATATTTT | CASTLFPSSSGNTIYF
TRBJ2-3 | few | . | TRBV7-2 | TGTGCCAGCAGCTTGAACGGACCTAGCACAGATACGCAGTATTTT | CASSLNGPSTDTQYF
TRBJ2-1 | few | TRBD2 | TRBV6-8 | TGTGCCAGCAGTTACGCTAGCGGGGGGGCCGGTGAGTTCTTC | CASSYASGGAGEFF
TRBJ1-1 | few | . | TRBV7-2 | TGTGCCAGCAGCTCCCTCAGAGAGTACACTGAAGCTTTCTTT | CASSSLREYTEAFF
TRBJ1-1 | few | . | TRBV12-3/TRBV12-4 | TGTGCCAGCAGCAAGAGGGCCCCCAACACTGAAGCTTTCTTT | CASSKRAPNTEAFF
TRBJ2-5 | . | . | TRBV7-8 | TGTGCCAGCAGCTCCGTGTGGGGGGCTGGTCGGGAGACCCAGTACTTC | CASSSVWGAGRETQYF
TRBJ2-6 | few | TRBD1 | TRBV7-2 | TGTGCCAGCAGCTTAGCAGGGACAGGGGGCGCTGGGGCCAACGTCCTGACTTTC | CASSLAGTGGAGANVLTF
TRBJ1-5 | . | . | TRBV7-8 | TGTGCCAGCAGCCTACTTCGGGGGGACGGAAGTCACAATCAGCCCCAGCATTTT | CASSLLRGDGSHNQPQHF
TRBJ2-7 | few | . | TRBV15 | TGTGCCACCAGCACAGGGGAACATGGTCGAGATGGTGTTGACGAGCAGTACTTC | CATSTGEHGRDGVDEQYF
TRBJ1-5 | few | . | TRBV28 | TGTGCCAGCAGTTTTATACTCTCCGACAGGCAGGAACAGACCATCCAGCCCCAGCATTTT | CASSFILSDRQEQTIQPQHF
TRBJ2-2 | few | TRBD1 | TRBV20-1 | TGCAGTGCTGACACAGGGGATGAAGGCACCGGGGAGCTGTTTTTT | CSADTGDEGTGELFF
TRBJ2-3 | . | . | TRBV28 | TGTGCCAGCAGTCCCCGGACAGATACGCAGTATTTT | CASSPRTDTQYF
TRBJ1-1 | few | . | TRBV7-6 | TGTGCCAGCAGCGTCCAAGCTTTCTTT | CASSVQAFF
TRBJ1-2 | . | TRBD1 | TRBV5-6 | TGTGCCAGCAGCTCGCCGGGACAGATCCATCATGGCTACACCTTC | CASSSPGQIHHGYTF